This TCR beta chain was retrieved from a study of blood T cell repertoires in COVID-19. Profiling relied on immunoSEQ multiplex PCR, and the TCRdb table lists in-frame clones only, not all of them. The table has approximately 290,000 clones, approximately 85% seen once. CDR3 length equals 19 residues. Germline CDR1 is SGDLS and CDR2 is YYNGEE. The ends lost 4 bases at V and 0 bases at J; junction bases unmatched: 14. The source material was peripheral blood. J is TRBJ1-4 and V is TRBV9; 8 bases map to TRBD1. This sequence originates from a human donor with COVID-19, enrolled during active disease. The donor label of this sample is uncertain. The CDR3 spells CASSPRTGPSWATNEKLFF. CDR3 bases: TGTGCCAGCAGCCCGAGGACAGGGCCGAGTTGGGCAACTAATGAAAAACTGTTTTTT.